The sequence of this TCR beta chain was determined in a study of T-cell memory formation after mild COVID-19 (dated by TCRdb to about 2021). About the study as a whole: TCR sequence clusters from the two donors were largely donor specific. In a couple of donors, T-cell clones that expanded and contracted after mild COVID-19 were tracked by sequencing TCRalpha and TCRbeta repertoires over time. The cohort was made up of two young adult volunteers, one female and one male, who were previously healthy.

Summary of the overall study and its limitations: Some responding clones were detected in pre-infection memory, suggesting pre-existing cross-reactive memory T cells joined the SARS-CoV-2 response. Contracting CD4+ clones turned up mainly in the CM and EM memory subsets, whereas EMRA was where CD8+ clones were enriched. Clones that contracted from day 15 to 85 showed balanced CD4/CD8 phenotypes, whereas a second wave of clones that expanded from day 15 to 37 leaned towards CD4+. Whether the second-wave clones peaking on day 37 were SARS-CoV-2 specific was not confirmed. The study included only a couple of mild cases, and larger cohorts that include severe cases with pre-infection samples were judged to be necessary.

This clonotype was detected a few times. This clone's antigen is unknown. The record has no base qualities; no much larger clone is one base away. Ficoll-Paque density gradient centrifugation was used to isolate PBMCs. The CDR3 measures 16 amino acids from cysteine to phenylalanine. CDR3 DNA is the only sequence kept; it has 48 bases, read in frame from the first base. From a lookup of the germline V gene (reference sequence), CDR1 and CDR2 are SEHNR and FQNEAQ. V is pared back by 4 bases and J by 3 bases, with 16 bases lying between the germline termini. TCRdb lists the instrument as Illumina NovaSeq 6000. TCRalpha and TCRbeta cDNA libraries were constructed by 5'RACE with constant-segment primers, with sample barcodes and unique molecular identifiers being introduced. Trizol reagent was used to extract RNA from every sample. The libraries were amplified in two PCR steps, and the second step added a second sample barcode and Illumina TruSeq adapters. Sequencing of the libraries was done on an Illumina NovaSeq, producing 2 x 150 bp paired-end reads. Concerning the study's data processing: Demultiplexing of reads and collapsing into UMI-guided consensus sequences were performed with migec v1.2.7. Using mixcr v2.1.11, the UMI consensuses were aligned to TRA and TRB V and J templates and assembled into clonotypes. A clonotype was counted as expanded or contracted only if both edgeR and NoisET called the change significant, with noise models trained on biological replicates. For edgeR calls, the thresholds were a false discovery rate-adjusted p below 0.01 and a log2 fold-change of 1. PCA with hierarchical clustering of max-normalized trajectories of the 1000 most abundant clonotypes was used as exploratory dynamics analysis. The CD4 or CD8 phenotype of responding clones was assigned using the separately sequenced CD4+ and CD8+ repertoires. Clones were called with MiXCR by TCRdb after fastp trimmed the public reads at Q25, and only in-frame beta chains were retained. When rows share a CDR3 protein, they turn into one entry using the most common DNA and genes. These V and J calls originate from TCRdb's pipeline instead of the authors' own analysis. In this sample the table shows 470,000 or so distinct CDR3 sequences, around a quarter of which occur a single time. Jointly, the top ten make up under 15% of the sample.

Sample: PBMCs or a T cell subset sorted from them (not recorded which). The V and J segments used are TRBV7-9 and TRBJ2-1, with the D segment possibly TRBD1 or TRBD2, each aligning over 5 bases. The receptor was isolated from an adult woman who had mild COVID-19 (a few samples of this study predate the infection). The sample titles of this study are shuffled in the database, so cell type and time point are left out; the donor was told from shared clones. The nucleotide sequence reads as follows: TGTGCCAGCAGCTCAGTCGGGCCAGGGAGCTACAATGAGCAGTTCTTC. Translated, this gives CASSSVGPGSYNEQFF. When the CDR3 is completed using the reference TRBV7-9 and TRBJ2-1 genes on either side, the full variable domain is DTGVSQNPRHKITKRGQNVTFRCDPISEHNRLYWYRQTLGQGPEFLTYFQNEAQLEKSRLLSDRFSAERPKGSFSTLEIQRTEQGDSAMYLCASSSVGPGSYNEQFFGPGTRLTVL.